Presented here are 30 T cell receptor beta chains from one specimen sequenced in a study of T cell changes during pregnancy in multiple sclerosis (dated by TCRdb to about 2019). The library was built by means of the immunoSEQ multiplex PCR assay. TCRdb holds this immuneACCESS table with in-frame rearrangements only. Some clones are missing; in checked studies, unresolved V genes explain under half, and the rest has no known cause. The sample includes about 49,000 clones, with about 92% observed a single time. 0.95% to 1% of the sample comes from the top ten. The input for sequencing was peripheral blood, taken after pregnancy. The receptors come from a female donor with multiple sclerosis, enrolled in a pregnancy study.

The chain recombines TRBV9 with TRBJ1-4; perhaps TRBD1 as D (6 bases). The CDR3 extends over 15 amino acids. Germline CDR1 reads SGDLS; CDR2 reads YYNGEE. Trimming stripped 0 bases from V and 8 bases from J, with 14 bases between. Here the CDR3 DNA reads TGTGCCAGCAGCGTAGGCATCTTAGGGGGAGAAAAACTGTTTTTT. Its translation: CASSVGILGGEKLFF.

The chain couples TRBV29-1 to TRBJ1-2; TRBD1 agrees at 8 bases. CDR1 is SQVTM, CDR2 ANQGSEA, per germline. V was clipped by 1 base and J by 8 bases; unmatched bases: 9. The CDR3 spans 14 residues. The CDR3 coding sequence is TGCAGCGTTGAAGCCAGGGGGCGGAACGGAGGCTACACCTTC. Translated: CSVEARGRNGGYTF.

This chain uses TRBV19 with TRBJ2-6, with D perhaps matching TRBD2 (5 bases). Trimming removed 7 bases from V and 4 bases from J, with 11 bases in between. The CDR3 consists of 14 residues. Germline CDR1 reads LNHDA; CDR2 reads SQIVND (reference sequence). The CDR3 is CASKRVGGANVLTF. The CDR3 coding sequence is TGTGCCAGTAAGAGGGTAGGGGGGGCCAACGTCCTGACTTTC.

This sequence joins TRBV5-4 and TRBJ2-7; D is possibly TRBD2 (6 bases). Between the trimmed V and J ends, which lost 4 bases and 2 bases, there was a span of 13 bases. CDR1 and CDR2 (germline): SGHNT, YYREEE (reference sequence). The CDR3 consists of 14 residues. CDR3 DNA sequence: TGTGCCAGCAGCCGGGGCGGGGTTACCTACGAGCAGTACTTC. Its protein is CASSRGGVTYEQYF.

The chain joins TRBV29-1 to TRBJ2-1; 10 bases are shared with TRBD2. V was clipped by 8 bases and J by 9 bases; unmatched bases: 13. The CDR3 is 14 amino acids. Germline assignment: CDR1 SQVTM and CDR2 ANQGSEA. The CDR3 DNA reads as TGCAGCTCCAGACCGGGACTAGCGATGGGTGAGCAGTTCTTC. It specifies CSSRPGLAMGEQFF.

CDR3 sequence (DNA): TGTGCCAGCAGCCCACGAGCGTTCACTGAAGCTTTCTTT. This sequence encodes CASSPRAFTEAFF. The V gene is TRBV9, the J gene TRBJ1-1, with unresolved D. The V end was cut by 4 bases, the J end by 4 bases, with 11 bases between. Per the germline V gene, CDR1 is SGDLS and CDR2 is YYNGEE. The length of the CDR3 is 13 residues.

The V gene is TRBV5-6, the J gene TRBJ2-1; the D is unclear. V lost 1 base and J 6 bases, leaving 8 bases between the germline ends. CDR1 is SGHDT and CDR2 is YYEEEE in the germline V gene. The CDR3 has 13 residues. This chain's CDR3 is CASSLKPGNEQFF. CDR3 nucleotides: TGTGCCAGCAGCTTGAAGCCTGGCAATGAGCAGTTCTTC. Complete variable domain (other parts from reference TRBV5-6 and TRBJ2-1): DAGVTQSPTHLIKTRGQQVTLRCSPKSGHDTVSWYQQALGQGPQFIFQYYEEEERQRGNFPDRFSGHQFPNYSSELNVNALLLGDSALYLCASSLKPGNEQFFGPGTRLTVL.

J is TRBJ2-7 and V is TRBV6-5; D may be TRBD1 (6 bases). This CDR3 region has 14 residues. The germline gives CDR1 MNHEY, CDR2 SVGAGI. V dropped 5 bases and J dropped 7 bases, with 18 bases sitting between them. CDR3 sequence (DNA): TGTGCCAGCAGTCTTGGACAGCCCCTAGTGGAGCAGTACTTC. It yields the protein CASSLGQPLVEQYF.

The V and J genes are TRBV27 and TRBJ1-6; TRBD1 matches 8 bases. Germline V gene data show CDR1 as MNHEY and CDR2 as SMNVEV (reference sequence). CDR3 length: 18 residues. The V segment lost 2 bases and the J segment 0 bases; nucleotides outside the gene matches: 6. The CDR3 spells CASSLRQGMSSYNSPLHF. In nucleotides, the CDR3 is TGTGCCAGCAGTTTACGACAGGGGATGAGCTCCTATAATTCACCCCTCCACTTT.

The chain links TRBV10-3 to TRBJ1-2; the D gene is possibly TRBD1 (6 bases). The CDR3 contains 15 residues. Germline V CDR1 and CDR2: ENHRY, SYGVKD. V lost 7 bases to trimming and J lost 5 bases, with 20 bases between them. For the CDR3, the DNA is TGTGCCATCACTGGACAGCCCCACGACGGGTATGGCTACACCTTC. Its protein is CAITGQPHDGYGYTF.

This chain connects TRBV7-3 to TRBJ2-2, with D possibly TRBD2 on 7 matching bases. This CDR3 contains 16 residues. Germline V lookup: CDR1 SGHTA, CDR2 FQGTGA. V dropped 3 bases and J dropped 0 bases, with 11 bases sitting between them. The CDR3, as DNA: TGTGCCAGCAGCTTCAGGGGAGGGGCGAACACCGGGGAGCTGTTTTTT. It is translated as CASSFRGGANTGELFF. Full variable domain (rest looked up from reference TRBV7-3 and TRBJ2-2): GAGVSQTPSNKVTEKGKYVELRCDPISGHTALYWYRQSLGQGPEFLIYFQGTGAADDSGLPNDRFFAVRPEGSVSTLKIQRTERGDSAVYLCASSFRGGANTGELFFGEGSRLTVL.

V gene TRBV19 combines with J gene TRBJ1-2; no firm D call. The CDR3 extends over 12 amino acids. The ends were cut back, 5 bases at V and 3 bases at J, with 7 bases in the middle. Germline V lookup: CDR1 LNHDA, CDR2 SQIVND (reference sequence). CDR3 sequence: CASSVAYYGYTF. DNA of the CDR3: TGTGCCAGTAGTGTGGCCTACTATGGCTACACCTTC.

The chain carries TRBV19 and TRBJ2-2; possible D gene TRBD2, 5 bases. The CDR3 consists of 13 residues. Trimming took 5 bases from V and 6 from J, leaving 10 bases between them. Germline values: CDR1 LNHDA, CDR2 SQIVND (reference sequence). The CDR3 region has the DNA TGTGCCAGTAGTCCGGGGTGGCCCGGGGAGCTGTTTTTT. Translation: CASSPGWPGELFF. The full variable domain, rest sourced from reference TRBV19 and TRBJ2-2, is DGGITQSPKYLFRKEGQNVTLSCEQNLNHDAMYWYRQDPGQGLRLIYYSQIVNDFQKGDIAEGYSVSREKKESFPLTVTSAQKNPTAFYLCASSPGWPGELFFGEGSRLTVL.

This clone was detected once. The chain recombines TRBV7-2 with TRBJ2-4; no clear D. The CDR3 covers 16 residues. Looked up from germline, CDR1 is SGHTA and CDR2 is FQGNSA. The germline V and J ends were trimmed by 4 bases and 4 bases, with 17 bases remaining between them. This chain's CDR3 is CASSSLLLGSKNIQYF. The CDR3, as DNA: TGTGCCAGCAGCTCCCTCCTCCTAGGCAGTAAAAACATTCAGTACTTC. The full variable domain, with the rest looked up from reference TRBV7-2 and TRBJ2-4, is GAGVSQSPSNKVTEKGKDVELRCDPISGHTALYWYRQSLGQGLEFLIYFQGNSAPDKSGLPSDRFSAERTGGSVSTLTIQRTQQEDSAVYLCASSSLLLGSKNIQYFGAGTRLSVL.

The chain has TRBV6-1 and TRBJ2-3; D gene uncertain. CDR1 is MNHNS and CDR2 is SASEGT in the germline V gene. V was pared by 3 bases and J by 1 base, with 20 bases between. The CDR3 totals 18 residues. CDR3 region: CASSDRVSSIFGTDTQYF. CDR3 sequence (DNA): TGTGCCAGCAGTGACCGTGTGAGTAGCATTTTCGGCACAGATACGCAGTATTTT.

The J gene is TRBJ2-5, the V gene TRBV10-3; the D gene is possibly TRBD2 (7 bases). Trimming cost V 5 bases and J 5 bases, with 18 bases left between them. CDR3 length: 15 residues. Germline V lookup: CDR1 ENHRY, CDR2 SYGVKD. The CDR3 DNA reads as TGTGCCATCAGTCGAGGGTCTGAGGGGGGGGAGACCCAGTACTTC. This gives the protein CAISRGSEGGETQYF.

V is TRBV2 and J is TRBJ1-5; a weak D match, TRBD1 (6 bases). Germline loops: CDR1 SNHLY, CDR2 FYNNEI. V lost 6 bases, J lost 0 bases, and 12 bases lay in between. The CDR3 totals 15 residues. CDR3: CASSPGQYSNQPQHF. The CDR3 bases are TGTGCCAGCAGCCCAGGACAGTATAGCAATCAGCCCCAGCATTTT.

V gene TRBV19 combines with J gene TRBJ2-4, with TRBD2 identical over 9 bases. CDR1 is LNHDA and CDR2 is SQIVND in the germline V gene (reference sequence). The CDR3 is 16 residues long. Trimming at V came to 3 bases and at J to 7 bases, leaving 10 bases not matched to a gene. CDR3 DNA sequence: TGTGCCAGTAGTATCCCCGGGACTAGCAGAGTGAACATTCAGTACTTC. It translates to CASSIPGTSRVNIQYF.

The chain has TRBV18 and TRBJ1-2, with D tentatively TRBD1 (6 bases). The CDR3 is 16 amino acids. Germline assignment: CDR1 KGHSH and CDR2 LQKENI. The germline V and J ends were trimmed by 0 bases and 0 bases, with 11 bases remaining between them. DNA for the CDR3: TGTGCCAGCTCACCACCCCACCAGGGGCCTAACTATGGCTACACCTTC. Its protein product is CASSPPHQGPNYGYTF.

CDR3 coding DNA: TGTGCCAGCAGCTTATTTGGCGGGGGGGAAACCGGGGAGCTGTTTTTT. The encoded protein is CASSLFGGGETGELFF. V gene TRBV7-3 combines with J gene TRBJ2-2; TRBD2 aligns across 9 bases. With 2 bases clipped from V and 5 bases from J, the junction kept 6 bases outside the gene matches. Germline V CDR1 and CDR2: SGHTA, FQGTGA. The CDR3 extends over 16 amino acids.

The V gene is TRBV7-7, the J gene TRBJ2-2; D gene uncertain. V was pared by 5 bases and J by 5 bases, with 9 bases between. This CDR3 contains 13 residues. Germline loops: CDR1 SSHAT, CDR2 FNYEAQ (reference sequence). CDR3 nucleotides: TGTGCCAGCAGCGTGACATCAACCGGGGAGCTGTTTTTT. This codes for CASSVTSTGELFF. Full variable domain (rest looked up from reference TRBV7-7 and TRBJ2-2): GAGVSQSPRYKVTKRGQDVTLRCDPISSHATLYWYQQALGQGPEFLTYFNYEAQPDKSGLPSDRFSAERPEGSISTLTIQRTEQRDSAMYRCASSVTSTGELFFGEGSRLTVL.

V gene TRBV7-2 combines with J gene TRBJ2-3, with 8 positions matching TRBD2. V was clipped by 4 bases and J by 1 base; unmatched bases: 4. Germline CDR1 is SGHTA and CDR2 is FQGNSA. The CDR3 runs to 15 residues. CDR3 residues: CASSSRAGGTDTQYF. Written as DNA, the CDR3 is TGTGCCAGCAGCTCTAGAGCGGGGGGCACAGATACGCAGTATTTT.

The V and J genes are TRBV5-4 and TRBJ2-3, with 10 bases identical to TRBD1. The CDR3 totals 16 residues. Germline V gene data show CDR1 as SGHNT and CDR2 as YYREEE (reference sequence). Losses at the gene ends were 1 base for V and 6 bases for J; bases not matched to a gene: 8. The chain's CDR3 is CASSLKGQGIGDTQYF. The CDR3 DNA is TGTGCCAGCAGCTTGAAGGGACAGGGGATTGGGGATACGCAGTATTTT.

This chain connects TRBV30 to TRBJ1-6; D gene unclear. The CDR3 consists of 14 residues. The V gene's germline CDR1 is GTSNPN and CDR2 SVGIG (reference sequence). Trimming removed 3 bases from V and 4 bases from J, with 10 bases in between. The CDR3 nucleotides read TGTGCCTGGAGCGCGGGCCGTTATAATTCACCCCTCCACTTT. Protein sequence: CAWSAGRYNSPLHF. Full variable domain (outside the CDR3, taken from reference TRBV30 and TRBJ1-6): SQTIHQWPATLVQPVGSPLSLECTVEGTSNPNLYWYRQAAGRGLQLLFYSVGIGQISSEVPQNLSASRPQDRQFILSSKKLLLSDSGFYLCAWSAGRYNSPLHFGNGTRLTVT.

V usage is TRBV7-2 and J usage is TRBJ2-3; 8 bases line up with TRBD2. There are 16 residues in the CDR3. Germline CDR1 SGHTA, CDR2 FQGNSA. V trimming: 3 bases; J trimming: 7 bases; junction bases outside the gene matches: 12. In DNA form, the CDR3 reads TGTGCCAGCAGCTTTAGCCCGGGGGGGCCTCCAAATACGCAGTATTTT. It is translated as CASSFSPGGPPNTQYF.

V is TRBV5-8 and J is TRBJ1-5, with D tentatively TRBD1 (5 bases). CDR1 is SGHTS and CDR2 is YDEGEE in the germline V gene. The CDR3 is 16 residues long. The ends were cut back, 3 bases at V and 5 bases at J, with 18 bases in the middle. The CDR3 loop is CASSWARQLLDQPQHF. The CDR3 nucleotides are TGTGCCAGCAGCTGGGCCAGACAGCTTCTCGATCAGCCCCAGCATTTT.

CDR3 region: CAISESSVNYNQPQHF. CDR3 DNA: TGTGCCATCAGTGAGTCCAGCGTAAATTACAATCAGCCCCAGCATTTT. The rearrangement uses TRBV10-3 and TRBJ1-5; D unresolved. Trimming took off 0 bases at V and 3 bases at J, with 12 bases between the two ends. Germline-derived CDR1 and CDR2 are ENHRY and SYGVKD. The CDR3 is made up of 16 amino acids.

The genes are TRBV11-1 and TRBJ1-1, with TRBD1 as a possible D gene (6 bases). The germline CDR1 and CDR2 sequences are SGHAT and FQDESV (reference sequence). V gave up 1 base and J gave up 1 base, with 13 bases separating them. This CDR3 contains 16 residues. In DNA form, the CDR3 reads TGTGCCAGCAGCTTAGTGGGCAGGGGCTCGAACACTGAAGCTTTCTTT. Translating gives CASSLVGRGSNTEAFF.

The V gene is TRBV4-2, the J gene TRBJ2-3, with TRBD1 identical over 9 bases. The V gene end was trimmed by 3 bases and the J gene end by 3 bases; junction bases not matched to a gene: 7. There are 16 residues in the CDR3. Germline V gene sequence: CDR1 LGHNA, CDR2 YNFKEQ. For the CDR3, the DNA is TGTGCCAGCAGCCAGGCGCCGGGACAGGGTACAGATACGCAGTATTTT. Amino acid sequence: CASSQAPGQGTDTQYF.

The chain uses TRBV29-1 and TRBJ1-1; TRBD1 aligns across 8 bases. The CDR3 runs to 14 residues. CDR1 SQVTM and CDR2 ANQGSEA come from the germline V gene. Losses at the gene ends were 4 bases for V and 3 bases for J; bases not matched to a gene: 7. Here the CDR3 reads CSVASGGEHTEAFF. CDR3 sequence (DNA): TGCAGCGTTGCCTCAGGGGGCGAACACACTGAAGCTTTCTTT.